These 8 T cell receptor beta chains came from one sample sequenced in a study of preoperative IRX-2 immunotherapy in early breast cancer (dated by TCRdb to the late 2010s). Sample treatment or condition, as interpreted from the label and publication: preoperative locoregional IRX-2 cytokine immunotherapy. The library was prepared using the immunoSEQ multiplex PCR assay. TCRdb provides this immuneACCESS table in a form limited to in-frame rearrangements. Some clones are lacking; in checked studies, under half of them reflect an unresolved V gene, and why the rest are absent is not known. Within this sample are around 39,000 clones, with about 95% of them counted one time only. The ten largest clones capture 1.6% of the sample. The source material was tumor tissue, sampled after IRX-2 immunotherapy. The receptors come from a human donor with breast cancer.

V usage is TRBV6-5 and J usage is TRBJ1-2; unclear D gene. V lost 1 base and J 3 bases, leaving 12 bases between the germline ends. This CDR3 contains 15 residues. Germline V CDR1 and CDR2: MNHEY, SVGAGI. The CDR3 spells CASSYYGRRYYGYTF. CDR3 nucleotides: TGTGCCAGCAGTTACTACGGTCGCCGATACTATGGCTACACCTTC.

The DNA for the CDR3 is TGTGCCAGCAGCTTAGGGGGACGGCGAGCTAACTATGGCTACACCTTC. It codes for CASSLGGRRANYGYTF. V usage is TRBV7-8 and J usage is TRBJ1-2, with D possibly TRBD1 on 5 matching bases. The germline V and J ends were trimmed by 1 base and 0 bases, with 12 bases remaining between them. Germline assignment: CDR1 SGHVS and CDR2 FQNEAQ. This CDR3 has 16 residues.

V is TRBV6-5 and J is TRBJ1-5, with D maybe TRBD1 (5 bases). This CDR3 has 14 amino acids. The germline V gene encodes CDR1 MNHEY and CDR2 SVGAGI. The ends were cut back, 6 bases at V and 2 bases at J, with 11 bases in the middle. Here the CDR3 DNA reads TGTGCCAGCAGCCCAGGGTGGGGCAATCAGCCCCAGCATTTT. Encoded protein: CASSPGWGNQPQHF.

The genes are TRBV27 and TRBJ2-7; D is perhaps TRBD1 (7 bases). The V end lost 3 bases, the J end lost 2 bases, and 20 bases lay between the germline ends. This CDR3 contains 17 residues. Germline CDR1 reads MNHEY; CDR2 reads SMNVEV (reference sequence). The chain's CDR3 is CASSLLGLPGGTYEQYF. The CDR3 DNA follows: TGTGCCAGCAGTTTGCTCGGACTACCAGGGGGAACCTACGAGCAGTACTTC.

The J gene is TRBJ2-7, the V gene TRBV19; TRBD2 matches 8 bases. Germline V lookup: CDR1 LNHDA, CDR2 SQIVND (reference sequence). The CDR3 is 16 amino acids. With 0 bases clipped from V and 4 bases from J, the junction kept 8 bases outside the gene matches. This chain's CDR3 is CASSIDSGLGRYEQYF. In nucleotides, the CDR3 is TGTGCCAGTAGTATAGACTCGGGACTAGGCCGTTACGAGCAGTACTTC.

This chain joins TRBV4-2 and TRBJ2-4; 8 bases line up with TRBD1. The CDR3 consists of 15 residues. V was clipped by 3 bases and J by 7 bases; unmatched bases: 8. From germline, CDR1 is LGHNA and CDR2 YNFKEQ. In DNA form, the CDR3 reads TGTGCCAGCAGCCAGCCCGGGACAGGCGAGAACATTCAGTACTTC. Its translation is CASSQPGTGENIQYF.

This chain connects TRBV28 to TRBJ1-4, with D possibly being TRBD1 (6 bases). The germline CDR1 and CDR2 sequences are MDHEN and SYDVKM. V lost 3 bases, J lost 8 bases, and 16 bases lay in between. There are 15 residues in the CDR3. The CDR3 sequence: CASSLLTGPGEKLFF. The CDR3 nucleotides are TGTGCCAGCAGTTTGTTGACAGGCCCTGGGGAAAAACTGTTTTTT.

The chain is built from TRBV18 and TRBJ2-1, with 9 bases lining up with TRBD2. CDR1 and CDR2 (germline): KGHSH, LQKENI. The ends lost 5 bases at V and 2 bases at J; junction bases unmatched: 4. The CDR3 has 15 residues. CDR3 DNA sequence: TGTGCCAGCTCAACCCTAGCGGGACCCTACAATGAGCAGTTCTTC. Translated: CASSTLAGPYNEQFF.